This T cell receptor beta chain was documented in a study of blood T cell repertoires in COVID-19. Study-wide context: COVID-19 samples, acute and convalescent, were from the United States, Italy and Spain. Nucleic acid was either cDNA or gDNA, and it came from T cells, B-cell-depleted T cells, or PBMCs.

Per the germline V gene, CDR1 is SNHLY and CDR2 is FYNNEI. The CDR3 length is 14 residues. J gave up 7 bases and V 2 bases, and 2 bases lay outside the gene matches. How the authors handled the data: Cell counts per sample came from amplifying reference gene primers. Only in-frame clones appear in the TCRdb table, and some are missing; sequencing was by immunoSEQ multiplex PCR. That table furnishes V, J and clone size, whereas the DNA furnished D and trimming. The data hold over 60,000 clones, with approximately 88% observed a single time. This chain connects TRBV2 to TRBJ1-6; 7 nucleotides match TRBD1. The sample consisted of peripheral blood. The TCR was taken from a human donor in a cohort sampled during active COVID-19. As DNA, the CDR3 is TGTGCCAGCAGTGAATGGGGACAGAATTCACCCCTCCACTTT. Its protein is CASSEWGQNSPLHF.